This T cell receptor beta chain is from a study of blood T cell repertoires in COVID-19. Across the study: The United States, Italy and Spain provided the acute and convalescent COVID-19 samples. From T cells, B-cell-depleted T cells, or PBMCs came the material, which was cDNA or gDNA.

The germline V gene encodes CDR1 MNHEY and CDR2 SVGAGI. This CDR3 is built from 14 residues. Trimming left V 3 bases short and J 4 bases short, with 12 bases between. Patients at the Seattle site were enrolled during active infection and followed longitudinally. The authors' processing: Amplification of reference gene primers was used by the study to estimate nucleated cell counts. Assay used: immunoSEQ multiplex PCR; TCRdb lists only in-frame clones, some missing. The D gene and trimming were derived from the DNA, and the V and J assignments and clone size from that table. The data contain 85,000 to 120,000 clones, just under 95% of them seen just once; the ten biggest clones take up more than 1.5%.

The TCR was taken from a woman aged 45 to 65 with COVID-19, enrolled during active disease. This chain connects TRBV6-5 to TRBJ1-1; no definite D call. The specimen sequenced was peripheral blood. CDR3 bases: TGTGCCAGCAGTTATACCACCCAGGCCACTGAAGCTTTCTTT. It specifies CASSYTTQATEAFF.